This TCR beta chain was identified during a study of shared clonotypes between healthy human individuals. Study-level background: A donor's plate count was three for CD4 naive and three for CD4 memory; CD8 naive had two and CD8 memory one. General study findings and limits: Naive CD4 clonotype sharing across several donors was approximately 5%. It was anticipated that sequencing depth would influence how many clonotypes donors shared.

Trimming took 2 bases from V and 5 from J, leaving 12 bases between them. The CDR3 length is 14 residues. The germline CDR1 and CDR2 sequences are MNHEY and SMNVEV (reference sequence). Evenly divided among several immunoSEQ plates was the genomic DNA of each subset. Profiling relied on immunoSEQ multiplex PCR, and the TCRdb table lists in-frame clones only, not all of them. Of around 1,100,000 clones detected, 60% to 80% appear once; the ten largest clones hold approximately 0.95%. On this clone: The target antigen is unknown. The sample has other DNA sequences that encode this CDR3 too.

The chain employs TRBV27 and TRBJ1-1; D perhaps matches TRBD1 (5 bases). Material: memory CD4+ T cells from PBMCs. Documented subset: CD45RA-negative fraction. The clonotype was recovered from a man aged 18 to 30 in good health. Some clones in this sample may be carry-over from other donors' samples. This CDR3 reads CASSLQGGRTEAFF. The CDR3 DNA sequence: TGTGCCAGCAGTTTACAGGGCGGTCGTACTGAAGCTTTCTTT.